The clone carrying this T cell receptor (beta chain) was seen ten or more times. This specimen belongs to a study of regulatory T cells in long-lasting Graves disease. Time point of the sample: newly diagnosed GD, antithyroid drugs for less than 3 months. The TCR library was made from RNA extracted from PBMCs. TCR beta libraries were built with iRepertoire HTBI primers and Arm-PCR of CDR3 regions. TCRdb analysed the multiplex PCR reads with MiXCR anew, one entry per CDR3 protein. The table has about 460,000 distinct CDR3 sequences, 14% seen once. The same data also went into a second study, on T cells in Graves' hyperthyroidism and ophthalmopathy. That source reports: Carried out on the TCR CDR3, a first-round RT-PCR used the HTBI primer set.

The sequence was obtained from a woman aged 50 to 60 with Graves disease. Sequenced material: peripheral blood mononuclear cells (PBMCs), taken at new diagnosis, from a patient treated with antithyroid drugs.

Here the CDR3 reads CAISAQGAIRYNEQFF. The CDR3 coding sequence is TGTGCCATCAGTGCACAAGGGGCGATCCGCTACAATGAGCAGTTCTTC. The chain joins TRBV10-3 to TRBJ2-1, with D possibly TRBD1 on 5 matching bases. Germline values: CDR1 ENHRY, CDR2 SYGVKD. V was shortened by 4 bases and J by 3 bases, with 16 bases between the two germline ends. This CDR3 contains 16 residues.